This is a list of T cell receptor beta chains from one sample in a study of shared clonotypes between healthy human individuals. Sequencing used immunoSEQ multiplex PCR; TCRdb keeps in-frame clones, though not all of them. The sample includes 2 million to 3 million clones, approximately 94% of them seen just once. The specimen sequenced was naive CD4+ T cells sorted from blood. Every receptor here comes from a young man in good health. Each CDR3 is given with its conserved first and last residue. The D gene is left open where the match is weak. Expanded clones get a size class; other rows say once, few or many, or leave the size out.

13	TRBV27	.	.	TRBJ1-2	TGTGCCAGCAGTTCCTCCTCCTGGACTGGCTACACCTTC	CASSSSSWTGYTF
14	TRBV28	.	.	TRBJ1-1	TGTGCCAGCAGATCGGGGCAGGGAATTACTGAAGCTTTCTTT	CASRSGQGITEAFF
14	TRBV5-8	.	TRBD1	TRBJ2-1	TGTGCCGCCCGGACAGGGGAGATTGGTCGTGAGCAGTTCTTC	CAARTGEIGREQFF
15	TRBV5-1	.	TRBD2	TRBJ2-1	TGCGCCAGCAGCTTGCTGGTAGCGGGGTACAATGAGCAGTTCTTC	CASSLLVAGYNEQFF
14	TRBV6-1	.	.	TRBJ2-3	TGTGCCAGCAGGGCCGGACCAGGTGGGGTCACGCAGTATTTT	CASRAGPGGVTQYF
15	TRBV4-1	.	TRBD2	TRBJ2-1	TGCGCCAGCAGCCAAGGGGGGACTAGTAACAATGAGCAGTTCTTC	CASSQGGTSNNEQFF
17	TRBV7-6	.	TRBD1	TRBJ1-1	TGTGCCAGCAGCTTACTACCGGGACAGGGGGCGCGAACTGAAGCTTTCTTT	CASSLLPGQGARTEAFF
13	TRBV29-1	few	.	TRBJ1-3	TGCAGCGTTGAAGGGGGCCCCGGAAACACCATATATTTT	CSVEGGPGNTIYF
15	TRBV6-6	.	.	TRBJ2-7	TGTGCCAGCACTCGTTACCCAAAGGGGACCTACGAGCAGTACTTC	CASTRYPKGTYEQYF
14	TRBV2	.	.	TRBJ1-2	TGTGCCAGCAGTGAAGCGCTTAGGGGCTATGGCTACACCTTC	CASSEALRGYGYTF
16	TRBV11-2	.	TRBD1	TRBJ2-7	TGTGCCAGCAGCTTTGGGTTGGGACAGGGATCCTACGAGCAGTACTTC	CASSFGLGQGSYEQYF
13	TRBV4-1	.	.	TRBJ2-7	TGCGCCAGCAGTCAATGGAGGATGGAGGAGCAGTACTTC	CASSQWRMEEQYF
15	TRBV6-5	.	.	TRBJ2-3	TGTGCCAGCCCTCCCGACAGGCAAATCATAGATACGCAGTATTTT	CASPPDRQIIDTQYF
13	TRBV7-9	.	.	TRBJ1-2	TGTGCCAGCAGCCACGGGGGGAACTATGGCTACACCTTC	CASSHGGNYGYTF
16	TRBV4-2	once	TRBD2	TRBJ2-5	TGTGCCAGCAGCCAAGGGACTAGCGGATATCAAGAGACCCAGTACTTC	CASSQGTSGYQETQYF
16	TRBV2	.	TRBD1	TRBJ1-6	TGTGCCAGCAGAACAGGACAGGGGGCCTATAATTCACCCCTCCACTTT	CASRTGQGAYNSPLHF
14	TRBV10-3	.	.	TRBJ1-4	TGTGCCATCAGTGAGTCGGCAGGGAATGAAAAACTGTTTTTT	CAISESAGNEKLFF
12	TRBV29-1	.	.	TRBJ2-7	TGCAGCGTAGGATTCGAGGTCGCCGAGCAGTACTTC	CSVGFEVAEQYF
14	TRBV21-1	.	.	TRBJ1-2	TGTGCCAGAAAAGTAAGGGGGATCGACTATGGCTACACCTTC	CARKVRGIDYGYTF
11	TRBV15	.	.	TRBJ1-5	TGTGCCACCAGCAGAGTTCAGCCCCAGCATTTT	CATSRVQPQHF
13	TRBV6-4	.	.	TRBJ2-7	TGTGCCAGCAGTGACTCGGCAGGAACGGGGCAGTACTTC	CASSDSAGTGQYF
14	TRBV5-1	.	.	TRBJ2-2	TGCGCCAGCAGCTTGGCCGTAAACACCGGGGAGCTGTTTTTT	CASSLAVNTGELFF
16	TRBV6-5	.	TRBD2	TRBJ2-3	TGTGCCAGCAGTTACTCGGGAGGGGAGGGCACAGATACGCAGTATTTT	CASSYSGGEGTDTQYF
11	TRBV20-1	.	.	TRBJ2-3	TGCAGTGCGGCGGCCACAGATACGCAGTATTTT	CSAAATDTQYF
13	TRBV19	.	.	TRBJ2-6	TGTGCCAGTACGGGTGGTGGGGCCAACGTCCTGACTTTC	CASTGGGANVLTF
13	TRBV19	.	.	TRBJ1-5	TGTGCCAGTATGGGGACTTCTAGTCAGCCCCAGCATTTT	CASMGTSSQPQHF
17	TRBV30	.	TRBD2	TRBJ2-3	TGTGCCTGGAGTCTCTCTCGGACTAGCGGGAGGACAGATACGCAGTATTTT	CAWSLSRTSGRTDTQYF
14	TRBV19	.	TRBD1	TRBJ1-4	TGTGCCAGTAGCAGGGGGCATCCTAATGAAAAACTGTTTTTT	CASSRGHPNEKLFF
14	TRBV6-6	once	.	TRBJ2-5	TGTGCCAGCAGTTACGGGGTAGCCGGAGAGACCCAGTACTTC	CASSYGVAGETQYF
15	TRBV7-9	.	.	TRBJ1-4	TGTGCCAGCAGCTTTTCTCTAGGAGTTATGATTACGGTGTTTTTT	CASSFSLGVMITVFF
15	TRBV6-1	.	.	TRBJ2-3	TGTGCCAGCAGTACCGAATTTTCCAGGGCAGATACGCAGTATTTT	CASSTEFSRADTQYF
16	TRBV28	.	TRBD1	TRBJ2-2	TGTGCCAGCAAGGACAGGGGGGGAAAAATAACCGGGGAGCTGTTTTTT	CASKDRGGKITGELFF
17	TRBV5-1	.	TRBD2	TRBJ2-3	TGCGCCAGCAGCTTGGAACTAGCGGGAGGCGTGGGAGATACGCAGTATTTT	CASSLELAGGVGDTQYF
14	TRBV6-6	.	.	TRBJ1-4	TGTGCCAGCAGTTCAGGAGGGGTTGGTGAAAAACTGTTTTTT	CASSSGGVGEKLFF
13	TRBV19	few	.	TRBJ1-5	TGTGCCAGTACGACAGTTAGCAATCAGCCCCAGCATTTT	CASTTVSNQPQHF
12	TRBV27	.	.	TRBJ2-2	TGTGCCAGCAGCAGGGTCACCGGGGAGCTGTTTTTT	CASSRVTGELFF